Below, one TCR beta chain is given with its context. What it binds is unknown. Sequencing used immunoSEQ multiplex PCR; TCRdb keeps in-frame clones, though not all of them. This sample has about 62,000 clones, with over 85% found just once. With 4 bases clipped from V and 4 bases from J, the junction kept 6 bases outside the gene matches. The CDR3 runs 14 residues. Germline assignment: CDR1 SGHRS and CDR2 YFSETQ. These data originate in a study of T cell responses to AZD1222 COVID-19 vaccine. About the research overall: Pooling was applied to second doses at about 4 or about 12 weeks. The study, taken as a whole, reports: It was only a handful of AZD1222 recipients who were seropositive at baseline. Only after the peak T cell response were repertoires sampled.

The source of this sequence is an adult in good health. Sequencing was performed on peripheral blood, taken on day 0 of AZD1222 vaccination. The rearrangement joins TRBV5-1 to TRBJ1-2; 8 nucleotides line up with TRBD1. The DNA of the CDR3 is TGCGCCAGCAGCACGGACAGGGCAACCTATGGCTACACCTTC. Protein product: CASSTDRATYGYTF.